This T cell receptor beta chain was observed in a study of cytomegalovirus exposure and HLA in healthy donors. PCR primers comprised 60 Vbeta and 13 Jbeta primers. Sequencing was performed with immunoSEQ multiplex PCR; in TCRdb, only in-frame clones are kept and a portion is missing. Here the sample table reports approximately 130,000 clones. The length of the CDR3 is 12 residues. The V end lost 3 bases, the J end lost 4 bases, and 9 bases lay between the germline ends. Germline CDR1 is SQVTM and CDR2 is ANQGSEA. The sequencing input was PBMCs. V and J are TRBV29-1 and TRBJ1-2; no definite D call. The sequence was collected from an older woman in good health and CMV-seronegative. CDR3 protein: CSVESEGYGYTF. CDR3 nucleotide sequence: TGCAGCGTTGAGTCTGAGGGCTATGGCTACACCTTC.